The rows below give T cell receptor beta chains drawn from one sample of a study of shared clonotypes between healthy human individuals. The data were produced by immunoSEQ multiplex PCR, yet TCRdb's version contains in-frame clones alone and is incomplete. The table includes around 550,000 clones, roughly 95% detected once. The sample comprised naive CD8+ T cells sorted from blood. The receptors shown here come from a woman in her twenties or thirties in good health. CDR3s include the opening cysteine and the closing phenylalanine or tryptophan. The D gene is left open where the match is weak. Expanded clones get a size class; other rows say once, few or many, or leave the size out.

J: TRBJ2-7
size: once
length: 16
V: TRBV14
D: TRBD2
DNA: TGTGCCAGCAGCCACCGGGTGACTAGCGGGAACCACGAGCAGTACTTC
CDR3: CASSHRVTSGNHEQYF

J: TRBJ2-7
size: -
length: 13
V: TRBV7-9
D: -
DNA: TGTGCCAGCAGCAACGGGGCCGGCTACGAGCAGTACTTC
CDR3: CASSNGAGYEQYF

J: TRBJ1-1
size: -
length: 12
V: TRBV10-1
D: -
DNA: TGCGCCAGCAGTGAAGGGGGCACTGAAGCTTTCTTT
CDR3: CASSEGGTEAFF

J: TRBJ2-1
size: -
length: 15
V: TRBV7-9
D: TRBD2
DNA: TGTGCCAGCAGCGGGCTAGCGGGAGTTAACTATGAGCAGTTCTTC
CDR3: CASSGLAGVNYEQFF

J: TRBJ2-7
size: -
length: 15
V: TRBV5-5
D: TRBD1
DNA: TGTGCCAGCAGCTTGAGGTTACAGGGGGGCTACGAGCAGTACTTC
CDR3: CASSLRLQGGYEQYF

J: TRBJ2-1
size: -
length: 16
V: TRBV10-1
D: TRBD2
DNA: TGCGCCAGCAGTGAGTCCTTGCGGGGGGATTACAATGAGCAGTTCTTC
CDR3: CASSESLRGDYNEQFF

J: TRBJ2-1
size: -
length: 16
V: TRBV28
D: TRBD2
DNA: TGTGCCAGCAGTTTTGCGACTAGCGGGCCACTTAATGAGCAGTTCTTC
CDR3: CASSFATSGPLNEQFF

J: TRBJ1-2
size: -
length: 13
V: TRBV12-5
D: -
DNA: TGTGCTAGTGGTTTGTCGCAGGGAGGTGGCTACACCTTC
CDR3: CASGLSQGGGYTF

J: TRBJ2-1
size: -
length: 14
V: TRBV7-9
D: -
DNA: TGTGCCAGCAGCTTAGCCCTTTATGAGAATGAGCAGTTCTTC
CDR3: CASSLALYENEQFF

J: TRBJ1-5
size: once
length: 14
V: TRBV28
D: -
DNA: TGTGCCAGCAGTTTAAGCAGGGGAAATCAGCCCCAGCATTTT
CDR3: CASSLSRGNQPQHF

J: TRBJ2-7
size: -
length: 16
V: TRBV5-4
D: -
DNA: TGTGCCAGCAGCTTCAGGGGGGGGATAAGCTCCTACGAGCAGTACTTC
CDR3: CASSFRGGISSYEQYF

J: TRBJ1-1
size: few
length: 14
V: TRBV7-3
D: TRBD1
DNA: TGTGCCAGCAGCTCAAACAGGGGGAGCACTGAAGCTTTCTTT
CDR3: CASSSNRGSTEAFF

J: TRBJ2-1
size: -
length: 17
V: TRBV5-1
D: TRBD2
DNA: TGCGCCAGCAGCCCTCCTACTAGCGGGAGCTCCTACAATGAGCAGTTCTTC
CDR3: CASSPPTSGSSYNEQFF

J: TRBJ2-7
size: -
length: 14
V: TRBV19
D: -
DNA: TGTGCCAGTAGCGCCGCCCCCGGGGACTACGAGCAGTACTTC
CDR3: CASSAAPGDYEQYF

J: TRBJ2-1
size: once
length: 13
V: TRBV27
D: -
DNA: TGTGCCAGCAGTTTCCTCTTGCGGAATGAGCAGTTCTTC
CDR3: CASSFLLRNEQFF

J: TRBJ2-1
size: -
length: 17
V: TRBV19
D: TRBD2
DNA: TGTGCCAGTAGTTCCGGACTAGCGCCCAACCTAAACAATGAGCAGTTCTTC
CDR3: CASSSGLAPNLNNEQFF